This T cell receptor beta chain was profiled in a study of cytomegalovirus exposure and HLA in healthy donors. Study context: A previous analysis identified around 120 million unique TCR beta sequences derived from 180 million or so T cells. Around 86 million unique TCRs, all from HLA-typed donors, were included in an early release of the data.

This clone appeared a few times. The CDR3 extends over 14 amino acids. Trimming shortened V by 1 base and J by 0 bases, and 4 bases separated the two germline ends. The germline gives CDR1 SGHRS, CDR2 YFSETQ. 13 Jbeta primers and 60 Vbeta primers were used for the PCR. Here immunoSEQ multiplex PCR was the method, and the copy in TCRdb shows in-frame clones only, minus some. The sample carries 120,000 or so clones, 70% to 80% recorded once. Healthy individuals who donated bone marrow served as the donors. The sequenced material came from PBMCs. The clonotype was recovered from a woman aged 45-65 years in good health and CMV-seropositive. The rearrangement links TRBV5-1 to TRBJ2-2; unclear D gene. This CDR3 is CASSLSANTGELFF. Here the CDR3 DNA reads TGCGCCAGCAGCTTGTCCGCGAACACCGGGGAGCTGTTTTTT.